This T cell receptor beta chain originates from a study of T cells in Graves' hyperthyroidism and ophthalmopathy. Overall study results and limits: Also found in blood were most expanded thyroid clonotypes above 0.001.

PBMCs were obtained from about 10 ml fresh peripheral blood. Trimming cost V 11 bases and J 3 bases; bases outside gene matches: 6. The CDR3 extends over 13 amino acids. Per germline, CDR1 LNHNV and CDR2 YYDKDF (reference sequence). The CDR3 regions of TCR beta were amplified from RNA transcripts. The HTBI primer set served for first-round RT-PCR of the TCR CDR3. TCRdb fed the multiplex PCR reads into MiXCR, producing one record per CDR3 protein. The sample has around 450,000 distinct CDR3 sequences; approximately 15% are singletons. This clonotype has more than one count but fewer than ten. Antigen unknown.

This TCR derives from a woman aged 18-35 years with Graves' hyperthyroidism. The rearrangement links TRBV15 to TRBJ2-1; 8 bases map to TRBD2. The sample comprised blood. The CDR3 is CASAGLVYNEQFF. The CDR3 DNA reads TGTGCCTCCGCGGGACTAGTCTACAATGAGCAGTTCTTC.